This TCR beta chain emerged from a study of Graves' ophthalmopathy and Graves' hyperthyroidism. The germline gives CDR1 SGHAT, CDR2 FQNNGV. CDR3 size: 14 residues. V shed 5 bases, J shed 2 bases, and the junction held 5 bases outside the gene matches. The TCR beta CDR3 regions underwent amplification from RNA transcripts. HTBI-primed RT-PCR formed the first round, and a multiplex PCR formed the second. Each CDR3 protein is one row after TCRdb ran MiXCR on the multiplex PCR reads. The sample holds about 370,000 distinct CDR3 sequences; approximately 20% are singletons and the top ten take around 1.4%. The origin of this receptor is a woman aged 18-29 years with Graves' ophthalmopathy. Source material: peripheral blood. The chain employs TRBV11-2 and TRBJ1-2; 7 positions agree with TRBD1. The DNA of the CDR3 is TGTGCCAGCAGCCCTTCGACAGGGAACTATGGCTACACCTTC. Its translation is CASSPSTGNYGYTF.